The following is a T cell receptor (beta chain) sequence with its context. What it binds is not known. The data stem from a study of T cell repertoires in cytomegalovirus infection. Study-wide results and caveats: Within the response measured ex vivo, HLA-C-restricted CMV-specific TCR beta clonotypes were dominant. Summed public TCR beta family frequency identified CMV carriers bearing the relevant HLA.

Germline CDR1 and CDR2: MNHEY and SMNVEV (reference sequence). CDR3 length: 14 amino acids. V was trimmed by 3 bases and J by 2 bases, leaving 11 bases between them. TCRdb independently ran MiXCR on the reads; one entry per CDR3 protein. Among approximately 630,000 distinct CDR3 sequences listed, roughly a quarter were seen once. V and J are TRBV27 and TRBJ2-7, with unresolved D. Input material: CD8+ T cells from PBMCs. The sequence derives from a human donor in good health (CMV status not recorded). Some clones in this sample may be carry-over from other donors' samples. The CDR3 nucleotides are TGTGCCAGCAGTTTCGGAGACGGTACCTACGAGCAGTACTTC. Amino acids: CASSFGDGTYEQYF.